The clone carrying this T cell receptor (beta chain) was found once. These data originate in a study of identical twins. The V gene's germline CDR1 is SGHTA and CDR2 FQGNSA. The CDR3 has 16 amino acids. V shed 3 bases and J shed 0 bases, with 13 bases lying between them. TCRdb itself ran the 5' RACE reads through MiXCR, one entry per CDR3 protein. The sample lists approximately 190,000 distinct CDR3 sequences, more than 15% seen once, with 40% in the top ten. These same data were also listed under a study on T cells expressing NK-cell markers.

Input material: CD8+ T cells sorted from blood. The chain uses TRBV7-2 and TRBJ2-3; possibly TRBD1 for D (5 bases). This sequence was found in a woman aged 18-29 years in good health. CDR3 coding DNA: TGTGCCAGCAGCTTCGGAGTCAGGGATAGCACAGATACGCAGTATTTT. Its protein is CASSFGVRDSTDTQYF.